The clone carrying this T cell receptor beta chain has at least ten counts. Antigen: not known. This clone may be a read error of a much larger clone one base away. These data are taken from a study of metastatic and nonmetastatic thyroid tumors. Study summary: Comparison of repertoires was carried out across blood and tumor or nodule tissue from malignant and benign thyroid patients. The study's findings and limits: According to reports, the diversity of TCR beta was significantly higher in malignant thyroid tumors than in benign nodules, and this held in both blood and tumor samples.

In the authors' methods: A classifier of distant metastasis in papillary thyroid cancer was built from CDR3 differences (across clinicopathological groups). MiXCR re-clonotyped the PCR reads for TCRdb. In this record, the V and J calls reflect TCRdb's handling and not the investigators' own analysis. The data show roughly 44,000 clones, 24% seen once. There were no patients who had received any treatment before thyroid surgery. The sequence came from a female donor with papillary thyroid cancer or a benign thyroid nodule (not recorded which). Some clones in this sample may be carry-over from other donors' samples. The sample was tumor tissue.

Here the CDR3 reads CASGQLGNTEAFF. In nucleotides, the CDR3 is TGCGCCAGCGGCCAATTGGGGAACACTGAAGCTTTCTTT. The J gene is TRBJ1-1, the V gene TRBV4-3; the D is unclear. Germline-derived CDR1 and CDR2 are LGHNA and YSLEER. The CDR3 runs to 13 residues.